The clone carrying this T cell receptor (beta chain) occurred a few times. Its specificity is not known. The CDR3 has 14 amino acids. V was clipped by 5 bases and J by 1 base, with 12 bases between them. In germline, CDR1 is MGHDK, CDR2 SYGVNS. The data derive from a study of beta chain features in type 1 diabetes. Study overall: Healthy donors and patients showed comparable age, gender and cell yields. Researchers looked at 95 million to 140 million sorted cells across all samples. Study results and limitations: Patients' naive, central memory and Treg TCRB repertoires seemed closer to one another than those of healthy donors. People with Type 1 diabetes carried modestly yet significantly shorter TCRB CDR3s in all four CD4+ subsets.

TCRB transcripts that were expressed got sequenced, as all of the isolated RNA had been reverse transcribed. Sequencing of naive, central memory and regulatory T cell samples gave an average of about 3.57 million reads. Repertoires were generated with immunoSEQ multiplex PCR, while TCRdb's copy carries only in-frame clones and drops some. The sample gives 400,000 or so clones, around an eighth of which show up once; over 0.008% is in the top ten. The chain recombines TRBV25-1 with TRBJ2-7, with TRBD2 as a possible D gene (6 bases). Sequencing input: naive CD4+ T cells from blood. This sequence was found in a woman aged 18-30 years with type 1 diabetes. CDR3 sequence (DNA): TGTGCCAGCAGTCCCGCGGGACTTTCCTACGAGCAGTACTTC. It translates to CASSPAGLSYEQYF.